This paragraph covers one TCR beta chain sequence. Its antigen is unidentified. The sample belongs to a study of shared clonotypes between healthy human individuals. Overall study findings and caveats: Blood alone was sampled, and tissue repertoires likely differ.

Sequencing used immunoSEQ multiplex PCR; TCRdb keeps in-frame clones, though not all of them. The repertoire holds some 470,000 clones, with less than 80% as singletons. Sample: PBMCs. This TCR was recovered from a woman between 40 and 50 years old in good health. Some clones in this sample may be carry-over from other donors' samples.

CDR3 protein: CATSRDYSSASTDTQYF. The CDR3 nucleotides are TGTGCCACCAGCAGAGATTACTCTAGCGCAAGCACAGATACGCAGTATTTT. This chain joins TRBV15 and TRBJ2-3; D is possibly TRBD2 (6 bases). The CDR3 extends over 17 amino acids. The germline V and J ends were trimmed by 0 bases and 0 bases, with 13 bases remaining between them. Germline CDR1 LNHNV, CDR2 YYDKDF (reference sequence). Variable domain in full (rest from reference TRBV15 and TRBJ2-3): DAMVIQNPRYQVTQFGKPVTLSCSQTLNHNVMYWYQQKSSQAPKLLFHYYDKDFNNEADTPDNFQSRRPNTSFCFLDIRSPGLGDTAMYLCATSRDYSSASTDTQYFGPGTRLTVL.